This T cell receptor beta chain was captured in a study of technical replicates of blood from a handful of donors. The V segment lost 4 bases and the J segment 1 base; nucleotides outside the gene matches: 5. The CDR3 length is 15 residues. Per the germline V gene, CDR1 is KGHSH and CDR2 is LQKENI. Produced via immunoSEQ multiplex PCR; TCRdb's table is partial and in-frame only. The table has about 62,000 clones, around 87% seen once. Specimen: PBMCs. This sequence joins TRBV18 and TRBJ2-7; 9 bases align to TRBD1. The receptor's source is a human donor in good health. Some clones in this sample may be carry-over from other donors' samples. The CDR3 nucleotides are TGTGCCAGCTCACTTACGGGACAGGGTTCCTACGAGCAGTACTTC. It encodes CASSLTGQGSYEQYF.